The source of this T cell receptor beta chain is a study of identical twins. The CDR3 is 11 residues long. The V gene lost 6 bases and the J gene lost 8 bases, with 7 bases spanning the gap. From germline, CDR1 is LNHNV and CDR2 YYDKDF (reference sequence). Worth noting for this clonotype: Its antigen is not known.

TCRdb independently ran MiXCR on the 5' RACE reads; one entry per CDR3 protein. The sample lists about 240,000 distinct CDR3 sequences; 6% to 8.5% were seen once. General study findings and limits: Abundant beta clonotypes from cord blood had fewer insertions, unlike memory repertoires, which showed none.

The same data also went into a second study, on yellow fever vaccine responses in identical twins.

The clonotype was recovered from a woman between 18 and 29 years old in good health. What was sequenced was CD8+ T cells sorted from blood. The rearrangement uses TRBV15 and TRBJ1-4; D is unclear. CDR3: CATSSFEKLFF. In DNA form, the CDR3 reads TGTGCCACCAGTTCCTTCGAAAAACTGTTTTTT.